The 30 T cell receptor beta chains in this list originate from one sample, sequenced in a study of cytomegalovirus exposure and HLA in healthy donors. The PCR ran on 60 Vbeta and 13 Jbeta primers. TCRdb's table, derived via immunoSEQ multiplex PCR, lists solely in-frame clones and lacks some. Of 100,000 or so clones listed, around 80% are singletons. Sequencing input: PBMCs. Receptors originate from a man aged 30 to 39 in good health and CMV-seronegative.

In this sample, this clone turned up once. This rearrangement joins TRBV5-8 to TRBJ1-3; D might be TRBD1 (5 bases). CDR3 length: 14 residues. Germline CDR1 reads SGHTS; CDR2 reads YDEGEE. V was trimmed by 4 bases and J by 2 bases, leaving 10 bases between them. In DNA, the CDR3 is TGTGCCAGCAGCACAGGTTTCGCTGGAAACACCATATATTTT. Amino acids: CASSTGFAGNTIYF.

In its sample, this clone was seen a few times. In nucleotides, the CDR3 is TGTGCCAGCAGTGGAGGGTCGGATGAAAAACTGTTTTTT. Translated, it gives CASSGGSDEKLFF. The chain employs TRBV2 and TRBJ1-4, with D unclear. The length of the CDR3 is 13 residues. CDR1 is SNHLY and CDR2 is FYNNEI in the germline V gene. Trimming shortened V by 4 bases and J by 6 bases, and 9 bases separated the two germline ends.

The chain is built from TRBV19 and TRBJ1-1; 7 bases match TRBD1. There are 16 residues in the CDR3. Unmatched junction bases numbered 13, after V lost 4 bases and J lost 5 bases. The germline CDR1 and CDR2 sequences are LNHDA and SQIVND (reference sequence). The CDR3 sequence: CASSTRDSRKRTEAFF. For the CDR3, the DNA is TGTGCCAGTAGTACCCGGGACAGCCGAAAGAGAACTGAAGCTTTCTTT. Full variable domain (outside the CDR3, taken from reference TRBV19 and TRBJ1-1): DGGITQSPKYLFRKEGQNVTLSCEQNLNHDAMYWYRQDPGQGLRLIYYSQIVNDFQKGDIAEGYSVSREKKESFPLTVTSAQKNPTAFYLCASSTRDSRKRTEAFFGQGTRLTVV.

J is TRBJ2-1 and V is TRBV5-1; 7 bases fit TRBD2. CDR1 is SGHRS, CDR2 YFSETQ, per germline. The CDR3 consists of 13 residues. J gave up 6 bases and V 6 bases, and 6 bases lay outside the gene matches. This chain's CDR3 is CASTATSPNEQFF. For the CDR3, the DNA is TGCGCCAGCACCGCGACTAGCCCCAATGAGCAGTTCTTC. The variable domain in full, completed from reference TRBV5-1 and TRBJ2-1, reads KAGVTQTPRYLIKTRGQQVTLSCSPISGHRSVSWYQQTPGQGLQFLFEYFSETQRNKGNFPGRFSGRQFSNSRSEMNVSTLELGDSALYLCASTATSPNEQFFGPGTRLTVL.

The V gene is TRBV15, the J gene TRBJ2-2; D remains unclear. V was trimmed by 0 bases and J by 0 bases, leaving 11 bases between them. The CDR3 loop spans 17 amino acids. Germline CDR1 LNHNV, CDR2 YYDKDF (reference sequence). In nucleotides, the CDR3 is TGTGCCACCAGCAGAGACAGCGATCCGGCGAACACCGGGGAGCTGTTTTTT. This codes for CATSRDSDPANTGELFF.

This chain links TRBV18 with TRBJ2-5; TRBD1 is a possible D gene (6 bases). Trimming shortened V by 3 bases and J by 3 bases, and 8 bases separated the two germline ends. This CDR3 is 13 amino acids long. CDR1 is KGHSH, CDR2 LQKENI, per germline. CDR3 region: CASSPGQKETQYF. The CDR3 nucleotides are TGTGCCAGCTCACCTGGACAGAAAGAGACCCAGTACTTC.

The CDR3 sequence is CASSIDIPSRGVPQHF. CDR3 sequence (DNA): TGTGCCAGTAGTATAGATATCCCTAGCCGGGGAGTACCCCAGCATTTT. The rearrangement joins TRBV19 to TRBJ1-5; D unclear. Germline V gives CDR1 LNHDA, CDR2 SQIVND (reference sequence). The V and J ends lost 0 bases and 10 bases respectively, with 19 bases between them. This CDR3 has 16 residues.

The chain couples TRBV5-4 to TRBJ1-1, with D maybe TRBD1 (5 bases). Germline V gene lookup returns CDR1 SGHNT and CDR2 YYREEE (reference sequence). Trimming cost V 4 bases and J 3 bases, with 16 bases left between them. The CDR3 contains 15 residues. The CDR3 DNA reads TGTGCCAGCAGCCCCGACGGGGGGACCTACACTGAAGCTTTCTTT. Its translation is CASSPDGGTYTEAFF.

J is TRBJ2-2 and V is TRBV5-1, with D perhaps TRBD2 (6 bases). CDR3 length equals 14 residues. The germline V gene has CDR1 SGHRS and CDR2 YFSETQ. The V end lost 4 bases, the J end lost 1 base, and 8 bases lay between the germline ends. CDR3 nucleotides: TGCGCCAGCAGCCGGAGGGAGAACACCGGGGAGCTGTTTTTT. Its protein product is CASSRRENTGELFF.

This clone came up once. The chain couples TRBV7-8 to TRBJ1-5, with 10 bases identical to TRBD1. Germline CDR1 SGHVS, CDR2 FQNEAQ. The CDR3 is 17 residues long. The J segment lost 4 bases and the V segment lost 5 bases, leaving 11 bases of the junction unmatched. The CDR3, as DNA: TGTGCCAGCAGCACCACCCGACAGGGGGCGCTTAATCAGCCCCAGCATTTT. Its translation: CASSTTRQGALNQPQHF.

The rearrangement links TRBV6-1 to TRBJ1-6; D is perhaps TRBD1 (6 bases). The CDR3 extends over 15 amino acids. Trimming cost V 1 base and J 7 bases, with 11 bases left between them. Per germline, CDR1 MNHNS and CDR2 SASEGT. DNA for the CDR3: TGTGCCAGCAGTGAAGGATCAGGGGCGAATTCACCCCTCCACTTT. Translation gives CASSEGSGANSPLHF.

This clone turned up a few times. The rearrangement uses TRBV28 and TRBJ1-1; 7 bases agree with TRBD1. Per germline, CDR1 MDHEN and CDR2 SYDVKM. After removal of 8 bases from V and 1 base from J, the junction contained 7 bases not matched to a gene. The CDR3 sequence is 14 residues long. The CDR3 reads CASSRGTSNTEAFF. The DNA for the CDR3 is TGTGCCAGCTCCAGGGGGACCTCGAACACTGAAGCTTTCTTT.

A single count supports this clone. The J gene is TRBJ2-3, the V gene TRBV5-4; 7 bases fit TRBD2. From germline, CDR1 is SGHNT and CDR2 YYREEE (reference sequence). This CDR3 contains 17 residues. J was trimmed by 2 bases and V by 4 bases; bases with no gene match: 13. The CDR3 region is CASSPSREASLTDTQYF. CDR3 in DNA: TGTGCCAGCAGCCCGTCCCGGGAGGCCTCCCTCACAGATACGCAGTATTTT.

This chain uses TRBV4-3 with TRBJ1-5; a weak D match, TRBD1 (5 bases). The V gene's germline CDR1 is LGHNA and CDR2 YSLEER. The CDR3 runs to 15 residues. V gave up 4 bases and J gave up 6 bases, with 16 bases separating them. CDR3 region: CASSPFVGLGQPQHF. The CDR3 region has the DNA TGCGCCAGCAGCCCCTTCGTGGGGCTGGGTCAGCCCCAGCATTTT.

J is TRBJ1-1 and V is TRBV9; no firm D call. Trimming took 4 bases from V and 1 from J, leaving 8 bases between them. Per germline, CDR1 SGDLS and CDR2 YYNGEE. The CDR3 totals 13 residues. CDR3 coding DNA: TGTGCCAGCAGCCGAACACCGAACACTGAAGCTTTCTTT. The encoded protein is CASSRTPNTEAFF. Based on the CDR3 plus reference TRBV9 and TRBJ1-1, the full variable domain is DSGVTQTPKHLITATGQRVTLRCSPRSGDLSVYWYQQSLDQGLQFLIQYYNGEERAKGNILERFSAQQFPDLHSELNLSSLELGDSALYFCASSRTPNTEAFFGQGTRLTVV.

This clone was found once. J is TRBJ2-7 and V is TRBV7-2, with a weak D call TRBD1 (6 bases). Germline lookup yields CDR1 SGHTA and CDR2 FQGNSA. The V end lost 6 bases, the J end lost 0 bases, and 18 bases lay between the germline ends. The CDR3 covers 16 residues. Here the CDR3 reads CASSHPPGTNSYEQYF. Written as DNA, the CDR3 is TGTGCCAGCAGTCACCCGCCCGGGACAAACTCCTACGAGCAGTACTTC.

Here the CDR3 DNA reads TGTGCCAGCAGCTGGGGGGGAGGGAATGAGCAGTTCTTC. The encoded protein is CASSWGGGNEQFF. The chain couples TRBV27 to TRBJ2-1; 7 nucleotides line up with TRBD2. The CDR3 spans 13 residues. Germline-derived CDR1 and CDR2 are MNHEY and SMNVEV (reference sequence). V shed 6 bases and J 7 bases; nucleotides not matched to a gene: 6.

The J gene is TRBJ2-7, the V gene TRBV25-1, with D tentatively TRBD2 (6 bases). The CDR3 covers 13 residues. Trimming removed 3 bases from V and 0 bases from J, with 6 bases in between. CDR1 is MGHDK, CDR2 SYGVNS, per germline. CDR3 region: CASSDGGSYEQYF. The DNA for the CDR3 is TGTGCCAGCAGTGACGGGGGCTCCTACGAGCAGTACTTC.

CDR3 DNA sequence: TGTGCCAGCAGTGCGGGTGCAAGGACTACACGAAAGGGCAATCAGCCCCAGCATTTT. Protein sequence: CASSAGARTTRKGNQPQHF. The chain joins TRBV2 to TRBJ1-5, with D unclear. Germline V gives CDR1 SNHLY, CDR2 FYNNEI. The CDR3 totals 19 residues. The germline V and J ends were trimmed by 4 bases and 2 bases, with 24 bases remaining between them.

This clone has a single count. The V gene is TRBV27, the J gene TRBJ2-5; 7 bases fit TRBD1. Germline-derived CDR1 and CDR2 are MNHEY and SMNVEV (reference sequence). This CDR3 is 15 amino acids long. Trimming at V came to 5 bases and at J to 0 bases, leaving 6 bases not matched to a gene. The CDR3 spells CASSRTGEDQETQYF. The DNA for the CDR3 is TGTGCCAGCAGTCGGACAGGCGAGGACCAAGAGACCCAGTACTTC.

Concerning this clone itself: Other DNA sequences from this sample encode an identical CDR3 as well. This chain links TRBV5-1 with TRBJ2-3; 8 positions agree with TRBD2. The germline CDR1 and CDR2 sequences are SGHRS and YFSETQ. CDR3 size: 14 residues. Trimming at V came to 3 bases and at J to 1 base, leaving 1 base not matched to a gene. CDR3 sequence reads: CASSSTSGTDTQYF. Here the CDR3 DNA reads TGCGCCAGCAGCTCGACTAGCGGCACAGATACGCAGTATTTT.

This clone was recorded a few times. The chain is built from TRBV10-3 and TRBJ1-2; a possible D gene is TRBD1 (5 bases). Per the germline V gene, CDR1 is ENHRY and CDR2 is SYGVKD. The germline V and J ends were trimmed by 4 bases and 2 bases, with 8 bases remaining between them. The CDR3 is made up of 13 amino acids. CDR3: CAISAQVNYGYTF. The CDR3, as DNA: TGTGCCATCAGTGCACAGGTCAACTATGGCTACACCTTC.

The chain couples TRBV13 to TRBJ1-1, with D possibly TRBD1 on 6 matching bases. Trimming left V 5 bases short and J 7 bases short, with 17 bases between. Germline CDR1 PRHDT, CDR2 FYEKMQ (reference sequence). The CDR3 has 14 amino acids. CDR3 amino acids: CASSPGQTDGEAFF. The CDR3 region has the DNA TGTGCCAGCAGCCCCGGACAGACCGATGGTGAAGCTTTCTTT. The full variable domain, its missing parts supplied by reference TRBV13 and TRBJ1-1, is AAGVIQSPRHLIKEKRETATLKCYPIPRHDTVYWYQQGPGQDPQFLISFYEKMQSDKGSIPDRFSAQQFSDYHSELNMSSLELGDSALYFCASSPGQTDGEAFFGQGTRLTVV.

The rearrangement links TRBV7-9 to TRBJ1-1, with no clear D. Germline-derived CDR1 and CDR2 are SEHNR and FQNEAQ (reference sequence). The CDR3 sequence is 14 residues long. Between the trimmed V and J ends, which lost 2 bases and 7 bases, there was a span of 14 bases. Here the CDR3 reads CASSLNFEGSEAFF. In nucleotides, the CDR3 is TGTGCCAGCAGCTTAAACTTCGAGGGCAGTGAAGCTTTCTTT.

The V call is TRBV5-1, the J call TRBJ1-1; 7 bases are shared with TRBD1. After removal of 2 bases from V and 3 bases from J, the junction contained 4 bases not matched to a gene. This CDR3 spans 14 amino acids. Per germline, CDR1 SGHRS and CDR2 YFSETQ. This CDR3 reads CASSLSTGDTEAFF. As DNA, the CDR3 is TGCGCCAGCAGCTTATCAACAGGGGACACTGAAGCTTTCTTT.

The rearrangement uses TRBV28 and TRBJ2-7; a possible D gene is TRBD1 (5 bases). This CDR3 is 14 amino acids long. Germline CDR1 MDHEN, CDR2 SYDVKM. With 3 bases removed from V and 2 bases from J, the gap between germline ends came to 11 bases. CDR3 coding DNA: TGTGCCAGCAGTTTGACCAGGGCGACCTACGAGCAGTACTTC. This codes for CASSLTRATYEQYF.

This clone turned up a few times. This rearrangement joins TRBV19 to TRBJ1-2; 7 positions agree with TRBD1. In germline, CDR1 is LNHDA, CDR2 SQIVND (reference sequence). The CDR3 has 11 amino acids. Trimming took 5 bases from V and 7 from J; bases not matched to a gene: 1. The CDR3, as DNA: TGTGCCAGTAGTCGACAGGGTGGCTACACCTTC. This gives the protein CASSRQGGYTF.

The J gene is TRBJ2-3, the V gene TRBV2; 7 positions match TRBD1. Germline trimming cut 6 bases from V and 0 bases from J; bases unmatched to any gene: 3. Germline V lookup: CDR1 SNHLY, CDR2 FYNNEI. The CDR3 covers 14 residues. CDR3 DNA sequence: TGTGCCAGCAGAGACAGGGTCAGCACAGATACGCAGTATTTT. Translating it yields CASRDRVSTDTQYF.

The chain combines TRBV5-4 with TRBJ1-6; 9 positions match TRBD1. The germline CDR1 and CDR2 sequences are SGHNT and YYREEE (reference sequence). V lost 5 bases, J lost 9 bases, and 9 bases stayed unmatched. The CDR3 spans 15 residues. The CDR3: CASRLPGQGGSPLHF. The CDR3, as DNA: TGTGCCAGCAGGTTACCGGGACAGGGCGGTTCACCCCTCCACTTT.

V and J are TRBV18 and TRBJ2-7, with D perhaps TRBD2 (6 bases). Deletions cut 3 bases from V and 2 bases from J, with 14 bases between. CDR1 is KGHSH, CDR2 LQKENI, per germline. The CDR3 is 15 amino acids. The CDR3 region is CASSPREADAYEQYF. For the CDR3, the DNA is TGTGCCAGCTCACCCAGGGAGGCGGACGCCTACGAGCAGTACTTC.